One TCR beta chain is described in this entry. The data stem from a study of blood T cells in healthy people across ages. The wider study: For every two T cells, template switching captured about one barcoded beta molecule.

A sample-barcoded 5' primer and a J-beta primer mix were used in a second PCR of roughly 6 to 11 cycles. TCRdb reanalysed the 5' RACE reads using MiXCR and keeps one entry per CDR3 protein. The table records hundreds of thousands of distinct CDR3 sequences, 29% of them present only once. The CDR3 sequence is 17 residues long. V was pared by 5 bases and J by 7 bases, with 24 bases between. The germline V gene has CDR1 SGHTA and CDR2 FQGNSA. Per sample, extraction of total RNA gave at least 5 micrograms in every case. The receptor comes from a woman aged 80 or over in good health. The sequenced sample consisted of blood. The J gene is TRBJ2-1, the V gene TRBV7-2, with D possibly being TRBD2 (5 bases). CDR3 amino acids: CASSPIGRAVGLNEQFF. The CDR3 DNA reads as TGTGCCAGCAGCCCGATCGGACGAGCGGTAGGATTAAATGAGCAGTTCTTC.